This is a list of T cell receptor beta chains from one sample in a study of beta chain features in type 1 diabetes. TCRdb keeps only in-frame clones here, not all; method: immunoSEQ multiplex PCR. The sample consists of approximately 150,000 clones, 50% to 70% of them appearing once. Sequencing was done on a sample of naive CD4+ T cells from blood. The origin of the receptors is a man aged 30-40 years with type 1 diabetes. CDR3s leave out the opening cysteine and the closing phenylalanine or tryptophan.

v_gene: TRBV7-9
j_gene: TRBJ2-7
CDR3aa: ASSYDSSSYEQY

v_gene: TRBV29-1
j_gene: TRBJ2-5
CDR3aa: SVGEFSQETQY

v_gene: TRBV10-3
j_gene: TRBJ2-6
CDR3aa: AISPAGGRSSGANVLT

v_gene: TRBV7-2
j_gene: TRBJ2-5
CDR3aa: ASSFRTLGETQY

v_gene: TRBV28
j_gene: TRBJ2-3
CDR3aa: ASSPWRSSPDTQY

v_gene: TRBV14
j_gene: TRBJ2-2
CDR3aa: ASSFSGTGELF

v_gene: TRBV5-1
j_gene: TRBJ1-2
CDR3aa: ASSLASGTGNYGYT

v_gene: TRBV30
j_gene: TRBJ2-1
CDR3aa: AWSLASGGEQF

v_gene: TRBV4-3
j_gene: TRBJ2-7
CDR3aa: ASSLVGGEQY

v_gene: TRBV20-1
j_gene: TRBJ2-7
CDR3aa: SARQEAQY

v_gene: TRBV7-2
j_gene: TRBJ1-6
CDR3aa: ASSLGESPLH

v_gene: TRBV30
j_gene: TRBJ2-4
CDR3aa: AWSGQGEAKNIQY